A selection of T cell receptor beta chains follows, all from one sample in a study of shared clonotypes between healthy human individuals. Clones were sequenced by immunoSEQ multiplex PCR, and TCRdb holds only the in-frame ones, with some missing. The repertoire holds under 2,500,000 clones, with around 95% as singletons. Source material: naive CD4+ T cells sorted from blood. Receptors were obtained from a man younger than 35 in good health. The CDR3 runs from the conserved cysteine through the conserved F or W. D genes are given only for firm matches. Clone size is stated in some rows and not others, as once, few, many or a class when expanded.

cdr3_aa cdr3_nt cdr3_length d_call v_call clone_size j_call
CASSNSANTGELFF TGTGCCAGCAGTAACAGTGCGAACACCGGGGAGCTGTTTTTT 14 NA TRBV27 NA TRBJ2-2
CASSTGRPRVTDTQYF TGTGCCAGCAGCACTGGCAGGCCTCGCGTAACAGATACGCAGTATTTT 16 NA TRBV21-1 NA TRBJ2-3
CASSRGQGISGNSPLHF TGTGCCAGCAGCCGCGGACAGGGAATAAGTGGTAATTCACCCCTCCACTTT 17 TRBD1 TRBV14 NA TRBJ1-6
CASSLATYNEQFF TGTGCCAGCAGCTTGGCGACCTACAATGAGCAGTTCTTC 13 NA TRBV5-6 NA TRBJ2-1
CASSLGLNIEAFF TGTGCCAGCAGCTTGGGACTCAACATAGAAGCTTTCTTT 13 NA TRBV7-2 NA TRBJ1-1
CASSYRSSEKLFF TGTGCCAGCAGTTACCGGTCCAGTGAAAAACTGTTTTTT 13 NA TRBV6-6 NA TRBJ1-4
CASSLQTGGPGEQYF TGTGCCAGCAGCTTGCAAACGGGAGGGCCAGGAGAGCAGTACTTC 15 TRBD2 TRBV5-4 NA TRBJ2-7
CASSLGGKTGDEQYF TGTGCCAGCAGCTTGGGGGGGAAGACAGGGGACGAGCAGTACTTC 15 NA TRBV11-3 NA TRBJ2-7
CASSWDRANYGYTF TGTGCCAGCAGCTGGGACAGGGCTAACTATGGCTACACCTTC 14 TRBD1 TRBV5-6 NA TRBJ1-2
CASSDGSYNEQFF TGCGCCAGCAGTGACGGCTCTTACAATGAGCAGTTCTTC 13 NA TRBV10-2 NA TRBJ2-1
CASTPSSGNTIYF TGCGCCAGCACCCCGAGTTCTGGAAACACCATATATTTT 13 NA TRBV5-1 once TRBJ1-3
CASSPPGQLNTEAFF TGTGCCAGCTCACCACCAGGGCAACTGAACACTGAAGCTTTCTTT 15 NA TRBV18 NA TRBJ1-1
CASSGTRPGRQETQYF TGTGCCAGCAGTGGGACGCGGCCCGGGAGGCAAGAGACCCAGTACTTC 16 TRBD2 TRBV2 once TRBJ2-5
CASSLLSGSFTGELFF TGTGCCAGCAGCTTGTTGTCAGGGTCATTCACCGGGGAGCTGTTTTTT 16 NA TRBV5-4 NA TRBJ2-2
CAWSVAGTGAGEQYF TGTGCCTGGAGCGTCGCCGGGACAGGGGCTGGAGAGCAGTACTTC 15 TRBD1 TRBV30 NA TRBJ2-7
CASSLEGQGARYGYTF TGTGCCAGCAGCTTAGAGGGACAGGGGGCCCGATATGGCTACACCTTC 16 TRBD1 TRBV13 once TRBJ1-2
CACPDGYGYTF TGTGCCTGCCCAGACGGCTATGGCTACACCTTC 11 NA TRBV30 NA TRBJ1-2
CASRIKTTGIQYF TGTGCCAGCAGGATCAAGACCACCGGCATTCAGTACTTC 13 NA TRBV27 NA TRBJ2-4
CASSSRMNTEAFF TGCGCCAGCAGCTCTCGGATGAACACTGAAGCTTTCTTT 13 NA TRBV10-2 few TRBJ1-1
CAWRRDTDTQYF TGTGCCTGGAGGAGGGATACAGATACGCAGTATTTT 12 NA TRBV30 NA TRBJ2-3
CASSESGGTGNTIYF TGCGCCAGCAGTGAGTCAGGGGGAACTGGAAACACCATATATTTT 15 NA TRBV10-1 NA TRBJ1-3
CASSLIAGGPNEQFF TGTGCCAGCAGCTTGATAGCGGGAGGGCCGAATGAGCAGTTCTTC 15 TRBD2 TRBV5-6 NA TRBJ2-1
CAWSVGTVGEKLFF TGTGCCTGGAGTGTCGGGACAGTCGGTGAAAAACTGTTTTTT 14 TRBD1 TRBV30 NA TRBJ1-4
CASSQVLAGDYEQYF TGCGCCAGCAGCCAAGTCCTAGCGGGTGACTACGAGCAGTACTTC 15 TRBD2 TRBV4-3 NA TRBJ2-7
CASRPTGGDYNEQFF TGTGCCAGCAGGCCAACGGGGGGTGACTACAATGAGCAGTTCTTC 15 TRBD2 TRBV28 NA TRBJ2-1
CASSEAHRADEQYF TGTGCCAGCAGTGAAGCGCACAGGGCCGACGAGCAGTACTTC 14 NA TRBV6-1 NA TRBJ2-7
CASSPPLGQGNGYTF TGTGCCAGCAGTCCACCCCTGGGACAGGGAAATGGCTACACCTTC 15 TRBD1 TRBV6-6 NA TRBJ1-2
CASSPPGERDTQYF TGTGCCAGCTCACCACCTGGGGAGAGAGATACGCAGTATTTT 14 NA TRBV18 NA TRBJ2-3
CASSDSDTQYF TGTGCCAGCAGTGATTCTGATACGCAGTATTTT 11 NA TRBV2 NA TRBJ2-3
CASSFGGASRNEQFF TGTGCCAGCAGCTTTGGGGGGGCCTCCCGCAATGAGCAGTTCTTC 15 NA TRBV5-4 NA TRBJ2-1
CASCHWGGNNYGYTF TGTGCCAGCTGCCACTGGGGTGGAAATAACTATGGCTACACCTTC 15 NA TRBV6-1 NA TRBJ1-2
CASRYSTRYNEQFF TGTGCCAGCAGGTACTCGACACGATACAATGAGCAGTTCTTC 14 NA TRBV6-5 NA TRBJ2-1
CSVITGTGGTEAFF TGCAGCGTTATAACCGGGACAGGGGGCACTGAAGCTTTCTTT 14 TRBD1 TRBV29-1 NA TRBJ1-1
CASTRGGSYEQYF TGTGCCAGCACCCGGGGCGGGTCCTACGAGCAGTACTTC 13 NA TRBV7-9 once TRBJ2-7
CASSLERAQTDTQYF TGTGCCAGCAGCTTGGAGAGGGCCCAGACAGATACGCAGTATTTT 15 NA TRBV5-5 NA TRBJ2-3
CAWTGRETQYF TGTGCCTGGACTGGACGAGAGACCCAGTACTTC 11 NA TRBV30 NA TRBJ2-5
CAWSAGQGTPNYGYTF TGTGCCTGGAGTGCCGGACAGGGGACACCTAACTATGGCTACACCTTC 16 TRBD1 TRBV30 NA TRBJ1-2
CASRQTGGEYEQYF TGTGCCAGCAGGCAAACAGGGGGCGAGTACGAGCAGTACTTC 14 TRBD1 TRBV27 NA TRBJ2-7
CASSGRGPGTDTQYF TGTGCCAGCAGCGGAAGGGGACCAGGCACAGATACGCAGTATTTT 15 NA TRBV5-4 NA TRBJ2-3
CASSEDPGGRTDTQYF TGTGCCAGCAGTGAAGACCCGGGAGGGCGGACAGATACGCAGTATTTT 16 TRBD2 TRBV6-1 NA TRBJ2-3
CASSYSKDFTPLHF TGTGCCAGCAGTTACTCTAAGGACTTCACACCCCTCCACTTT 14 NA TRBV6-5 NA TRBJ1-6
CAAGALATGPSQYF TGTGCCGCGGGGGCCCTAGCGACGGGTCCTTCGCAGTATTTT 14 NA TRBV6-1 NA TRBJ2-3
CASSTDTTLTKSGQRPDF TGCGCCAGCAGTACCGACACCACTCTAACAAAGTCGGGCCAACGTCCTGACTTC 18 NA TRBV10-2 few TRBJ2-6
CASSPPGNEQFF TGTGCCAGCTCACCACCAGGGAATGAGCAGTTCTTC 12 NA TRBV18 many TRBJ2-1
CASSERDYNEQFF TGTGCCAGCAGTGAAAGGGACTACAATGAGCAGTTCTTC 13 NA TRBV6-1 NA TRBJ2-1
CASSLVSSPLHF TGTGCCAGCAGCTTGGTATCTTCACCCCTCCACTTT 12 NA TRBV5-4 NA TRBJ1-6
CASTTDRVLPLHF TGTGCCAGTACGACCGACAGGGTCCTGCCCCTCCACTTT 13 TRBD1 TRBV19 once TRBJ1-6
CASSYGTGLYEQYF TGTGCCAGCTCCTACGGGACAGGACTCTACGAGCAGTACTTC 14 TRBD1 TRBV7-2 NA TRBJ2-7
CSGGWGREKLFF TGCAGCGGGGGATGGGGAAGGGAAAAACTGTTTTTT 12 NA TRBV29-1 NA TRBJ1-4
CAWLRQEGYGYTF TGTGCCTGGTTGCGACAGGAAGGCTATGGCTACACCTTC 13 NA TRBV30 NA TRBJ1-2
CASSYLAAGGNGYTF TGTGCCAGCAGTTACCTAGCGGCAGGGGGTAATGGCTACACCTTC 15 TRBD1 TRBV6-6 once TRBJ1-2
CASSSHLTGGKKNTGELFF TGTGCCAGCAGCTCCCACTTGACAGGGGGCAAAAAAAACACCGGGGAGCTGTTTTTT 19 TRBD1 TRBV7-2 NA TRBJ2-2
CASSPLGQGEAYNSPLHF TGTGCCAGCAGTCCCCTCGGACAGGGGGAGGCTTATAATTCACCCCTCCACTTT 18 TRBD1 TRBV27 once TRBJ1-6
CASSNWVKSSYNEQFF TGTGCCAGCAGCAACTGGGTCAAGTCCTCCTACAATGAGCAGTTCTTC 16 NA TRBV5-4 NA TRBJ2-1
CASSQGQGGTEAFF TGTGCCAGCAGCCAAGGACAGGGTGGAACTGAAGCTTTCTTT 14 TRBD1 TRBV11-2 NA TRBJ1-1
CASSSGLAGEADTQYF TGTGCCAGCAGCTCGGGACTAGCGGGAGAAGCAGATACGCAGTATTTT 16 TRBD2 TRBV7-9 NA TRBJ2-3
CASSYFGRGETQYF TGTGCCAGCAGTTACTTCGGACGTGGAGAGACCCAGTACTTC 14 NA TRBV6-6 NA TRBJ2-5